This TCR beta chain is drawn from a study of blood T cell repertoires in COVID-19. Across the study: Material from acute and convalescent COVID-19 was sourced from the United States, Italy and Spain. PBMCs, B-cell-depleted T cells, or T cells were the source of the cDNA or gDNA that made up the material.

In the authors' methods: Cell counts per sample came from amplifying reference gene primers. TCRdb keeps only in-frame clones here, not all; method: immunoSEQ multiplex PCR. D and trimming come from the DNA, and the V and J calls and clone size come from that table. Seen here are approximately 180,000 clones, over 80% observed once, and the top ten hold over 6.5%. The CDR3 is 18 amino acids. Deletions cut 0 bases from V and 0 bases from J, with 16 bases between. CDR1 MRHNA and CDR2 SNTAGT come from the germline V gene. Seattle's enrolled individuals joined amid active infection and were then monitored longitudinally.

The sequence came from a woman aged 40 to 50 with COVID-19, enrolled during active disease. The J gene is TRBJ2-3, the V gene TRBV6-4; a possible D gene is TRBD1 (5 bases). Sequencing used peripheral blood. For the CDR3, the DNA is TGTGCCAGCAGTGACTCGGGGCTTCCAAGAGCTAGCACAGATACGCAGTATTTT. Protein product: CASSDSGLPRASTDTQYF.